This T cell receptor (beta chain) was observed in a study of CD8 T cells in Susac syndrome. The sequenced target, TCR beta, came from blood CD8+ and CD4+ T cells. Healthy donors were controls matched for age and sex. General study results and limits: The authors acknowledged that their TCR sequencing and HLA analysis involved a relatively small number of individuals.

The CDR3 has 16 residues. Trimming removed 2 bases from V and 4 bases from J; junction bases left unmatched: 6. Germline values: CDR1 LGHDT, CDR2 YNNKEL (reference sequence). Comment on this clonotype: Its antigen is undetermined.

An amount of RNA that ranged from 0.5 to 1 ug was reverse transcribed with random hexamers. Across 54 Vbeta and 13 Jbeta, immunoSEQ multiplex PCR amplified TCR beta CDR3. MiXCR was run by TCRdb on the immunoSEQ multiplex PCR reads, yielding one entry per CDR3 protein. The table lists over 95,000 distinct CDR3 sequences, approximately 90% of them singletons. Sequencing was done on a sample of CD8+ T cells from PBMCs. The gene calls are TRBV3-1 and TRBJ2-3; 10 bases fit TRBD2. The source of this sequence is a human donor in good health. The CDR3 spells CASSQRAGGRPDTQYF. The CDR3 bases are TGTGCCAGCAGCCAACGAGCGGGAGGGAGGCCAGATACGCAGTATTTT.